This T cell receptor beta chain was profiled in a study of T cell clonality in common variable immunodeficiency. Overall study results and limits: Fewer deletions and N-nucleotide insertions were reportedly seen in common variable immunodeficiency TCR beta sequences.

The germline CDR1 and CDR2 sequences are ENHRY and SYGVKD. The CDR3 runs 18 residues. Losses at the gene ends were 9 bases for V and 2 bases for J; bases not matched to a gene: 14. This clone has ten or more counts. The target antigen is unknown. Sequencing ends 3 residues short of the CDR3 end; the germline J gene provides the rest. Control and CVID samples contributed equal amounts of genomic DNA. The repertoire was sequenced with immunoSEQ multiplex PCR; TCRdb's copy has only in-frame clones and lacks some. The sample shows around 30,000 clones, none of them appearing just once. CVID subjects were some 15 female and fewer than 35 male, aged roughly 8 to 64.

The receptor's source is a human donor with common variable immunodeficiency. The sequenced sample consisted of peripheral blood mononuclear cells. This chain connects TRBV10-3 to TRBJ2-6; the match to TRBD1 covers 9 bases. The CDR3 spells CAMCPDRGKGAGANVLTF. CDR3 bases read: TGTGCCATGTGTCCGGACAGGGGCAAGGGTGCTGGGGCCAACGTC.